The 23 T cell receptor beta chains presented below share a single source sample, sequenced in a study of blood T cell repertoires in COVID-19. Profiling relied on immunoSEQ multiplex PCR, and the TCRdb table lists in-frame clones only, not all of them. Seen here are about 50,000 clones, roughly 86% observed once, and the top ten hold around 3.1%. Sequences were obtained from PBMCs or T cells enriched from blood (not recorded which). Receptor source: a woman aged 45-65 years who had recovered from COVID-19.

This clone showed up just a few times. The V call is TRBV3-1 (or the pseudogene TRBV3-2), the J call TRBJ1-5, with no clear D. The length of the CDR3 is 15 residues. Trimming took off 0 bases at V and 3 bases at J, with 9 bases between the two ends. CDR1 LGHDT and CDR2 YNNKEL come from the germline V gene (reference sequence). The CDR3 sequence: CASSQDYGNNQPQHF. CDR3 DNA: TGTGCCAGCAGCCAAGATTACGGGAACAATCAGCCCCAGCATTTT.

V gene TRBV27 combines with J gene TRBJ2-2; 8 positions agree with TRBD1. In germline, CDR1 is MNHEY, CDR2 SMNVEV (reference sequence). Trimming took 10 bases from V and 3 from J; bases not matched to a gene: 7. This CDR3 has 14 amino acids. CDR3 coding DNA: TGTGCCACCAAAGGGACAGGAGACACCGGGGAGCTGTTTTTT. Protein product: CATKGTGDTGELFF.

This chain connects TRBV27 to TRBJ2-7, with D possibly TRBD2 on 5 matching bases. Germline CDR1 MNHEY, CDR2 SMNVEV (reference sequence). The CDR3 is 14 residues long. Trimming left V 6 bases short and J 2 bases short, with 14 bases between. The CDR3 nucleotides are TGTGCCAGCAGCCCAATTAGCGAGGCCTACGAGCAGTACTTC. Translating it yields CASSPISEAYEQYF.

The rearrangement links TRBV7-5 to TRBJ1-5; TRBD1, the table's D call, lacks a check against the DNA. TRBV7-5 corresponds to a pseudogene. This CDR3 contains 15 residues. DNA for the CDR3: TGTGCCAGAAGCGGCCAGGGTGGCGGCAATCAGCCCCAGCATTTT. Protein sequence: CARSGQGGGNQPQHF.

CDR3 sequence (DNA): TGTGCCAGCAGCACGGGACAGGTCCGCACAGATACGCAGTATTTT. Translated, it gives CASSTGQVRTDTQYF. The chain combines TRBV11-2 with TRBJ2-3; 8 bases agree with TRBD1. Unmatched junction bases numbered 5, after V lost 5 bases and J lost 1 base. The CDR3 has 15 amino acids. Germline CDR1 is SGHAT and CDR2 is FQNNGV.

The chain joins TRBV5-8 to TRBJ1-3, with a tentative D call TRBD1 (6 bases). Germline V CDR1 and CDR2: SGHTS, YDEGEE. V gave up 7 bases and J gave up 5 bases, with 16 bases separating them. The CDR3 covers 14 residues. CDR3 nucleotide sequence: TGTGCCAGCGATCGGTCGCAGGGGCGAAACACCATATATTTT. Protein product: CASDRSQGRNTIYF.

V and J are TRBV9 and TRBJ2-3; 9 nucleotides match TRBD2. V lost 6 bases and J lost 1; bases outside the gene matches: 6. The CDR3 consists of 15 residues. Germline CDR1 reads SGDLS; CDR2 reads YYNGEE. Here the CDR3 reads CASTPAGGGTDTQYF. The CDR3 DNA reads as TGTGCCAGCACCCCCGCGGGAGGGGGCACAGATACGCAGTATTTT.

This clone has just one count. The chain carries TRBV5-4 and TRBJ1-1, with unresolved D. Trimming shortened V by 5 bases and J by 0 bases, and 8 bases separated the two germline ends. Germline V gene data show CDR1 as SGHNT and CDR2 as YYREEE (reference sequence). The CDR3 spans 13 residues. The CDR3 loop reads CASSLELNTEAFF. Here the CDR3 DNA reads TGTGCCAGCAGTTTAGAGCTGAACACTGAAGCTTTCTTT.

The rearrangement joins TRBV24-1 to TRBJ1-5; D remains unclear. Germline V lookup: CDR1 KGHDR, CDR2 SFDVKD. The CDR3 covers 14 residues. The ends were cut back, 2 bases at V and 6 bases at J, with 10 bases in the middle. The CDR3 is CATSDSPGRQPQHF. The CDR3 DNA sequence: TGTGCCACCAGTGATTCCCCGGGTCGTCAGCCCCAGCATTTT.

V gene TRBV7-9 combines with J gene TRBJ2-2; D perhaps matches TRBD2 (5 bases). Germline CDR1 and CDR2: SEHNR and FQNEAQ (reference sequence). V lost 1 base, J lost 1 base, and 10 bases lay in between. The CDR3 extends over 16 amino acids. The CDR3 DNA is TGTGCCAGCAGCTTAGGTAGCGCCTGGAACACCGGGGAGCTGTTTTTT. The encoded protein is CASSLGSAWNTGELFF.

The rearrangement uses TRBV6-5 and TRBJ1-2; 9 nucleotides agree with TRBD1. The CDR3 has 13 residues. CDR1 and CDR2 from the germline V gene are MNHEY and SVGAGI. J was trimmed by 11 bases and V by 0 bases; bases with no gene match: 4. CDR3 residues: CASSYSSDRGYTF. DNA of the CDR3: TGTGCCAGCAGTTACTCCTCGGACAGGGGTTACACCTTC.

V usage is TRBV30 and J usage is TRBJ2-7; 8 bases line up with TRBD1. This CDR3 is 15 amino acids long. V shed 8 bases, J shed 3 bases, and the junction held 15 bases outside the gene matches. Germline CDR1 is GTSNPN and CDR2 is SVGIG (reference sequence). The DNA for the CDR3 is TGTGCCGGAAGATACAGGGGGGCTATGGACTACGAGCAGTACTTC. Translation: CAGRYRGAMDYEQYF.

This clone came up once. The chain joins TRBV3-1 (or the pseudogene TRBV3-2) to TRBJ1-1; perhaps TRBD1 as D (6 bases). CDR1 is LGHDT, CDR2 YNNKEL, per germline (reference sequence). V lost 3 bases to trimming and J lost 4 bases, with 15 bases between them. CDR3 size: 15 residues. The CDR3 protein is CASSQGHMIGTEAFF. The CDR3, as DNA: TGTGCCAGCAGCCAGGGACACATGATAGGCACTGAAGCTTTCTTT.

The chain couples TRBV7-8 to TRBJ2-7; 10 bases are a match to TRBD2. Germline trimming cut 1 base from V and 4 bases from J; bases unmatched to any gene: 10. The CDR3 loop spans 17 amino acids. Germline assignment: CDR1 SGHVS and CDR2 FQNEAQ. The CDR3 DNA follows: TGTGCCAGCAGCTTAGTTGGGGCTAGCGGGAGCTTTTACGAGCAGTACTTC. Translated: CASSLVGASGSFYEQYF.

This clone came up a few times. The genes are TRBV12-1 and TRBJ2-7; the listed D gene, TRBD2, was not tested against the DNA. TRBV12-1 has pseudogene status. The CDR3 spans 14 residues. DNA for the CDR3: TGTGCCAGCACCCCACTAGCGGGAAGGGAGGAGCAGTACTTC. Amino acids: CASTPLAGREEQYF.

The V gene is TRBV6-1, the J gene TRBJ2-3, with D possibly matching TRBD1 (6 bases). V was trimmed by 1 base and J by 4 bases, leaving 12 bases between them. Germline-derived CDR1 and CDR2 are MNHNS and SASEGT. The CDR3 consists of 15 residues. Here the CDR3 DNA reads TGTGCCAGCAGTGAAGGGGCAGGGGCCGCAGATACGCAGTATTTT. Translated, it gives CASSEGAGAADTQYF.

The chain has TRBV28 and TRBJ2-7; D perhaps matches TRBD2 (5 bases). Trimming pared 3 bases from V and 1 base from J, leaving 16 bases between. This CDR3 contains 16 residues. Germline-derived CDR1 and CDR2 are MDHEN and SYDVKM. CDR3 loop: CASSFLRSGGSYEQYF. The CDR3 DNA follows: TGTGCCAGCAGTTTCCTAAGGTCAGGAGGTTCCTACGAGCAGTACTTC. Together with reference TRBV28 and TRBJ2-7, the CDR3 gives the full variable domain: DVKVTQSSRYLVKRTGEKVFLECVQDMDHENMFWYRQDPGLGLRLIYFSYDVKMKEKGDIPEGYSVSREKKERFSLILESASTNQTSMYLCASSFLRSGGSYEQYFGPGTRLTVT.

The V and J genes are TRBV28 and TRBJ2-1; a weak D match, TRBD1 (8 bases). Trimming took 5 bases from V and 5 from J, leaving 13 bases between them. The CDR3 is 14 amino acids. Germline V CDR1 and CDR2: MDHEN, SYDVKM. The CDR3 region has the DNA TGTGCCAGCAGTGAAACAGGGGGGGACAATGAGCAGTTCTTC. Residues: CASSETGGDNEQFF.

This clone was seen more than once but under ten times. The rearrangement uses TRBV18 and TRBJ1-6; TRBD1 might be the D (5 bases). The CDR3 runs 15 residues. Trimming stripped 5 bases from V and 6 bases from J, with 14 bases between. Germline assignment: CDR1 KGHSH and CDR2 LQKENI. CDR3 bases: TGTGCCAGCTCATTCACCGACAGTCGTAATTCACCCCTCCACTTT. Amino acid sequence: CASSFTDSRNSPLHF.

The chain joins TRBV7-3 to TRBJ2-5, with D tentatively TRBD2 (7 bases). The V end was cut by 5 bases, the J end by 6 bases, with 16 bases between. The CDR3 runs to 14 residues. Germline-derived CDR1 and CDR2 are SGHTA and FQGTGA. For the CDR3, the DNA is TGTGCCAGCAGCCCCCGGGGGGCTGCCCAGACCCAGTACTTC. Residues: CASSPRGAAQTQYF.

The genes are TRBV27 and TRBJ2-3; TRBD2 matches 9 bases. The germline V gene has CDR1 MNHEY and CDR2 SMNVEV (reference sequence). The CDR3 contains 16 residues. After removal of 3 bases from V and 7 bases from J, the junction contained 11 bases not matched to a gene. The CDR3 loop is CASSFIAGGRSHTQYF. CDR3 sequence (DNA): TGTGCCAGCAGTTTCATTGCGGGGGGGCGAAGTCATACGCAGTATTTT.

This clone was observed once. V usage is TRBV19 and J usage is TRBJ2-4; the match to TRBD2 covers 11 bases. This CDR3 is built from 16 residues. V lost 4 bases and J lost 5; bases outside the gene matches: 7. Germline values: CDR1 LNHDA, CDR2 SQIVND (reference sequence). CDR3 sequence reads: CASSRAGTSGQNIQYF. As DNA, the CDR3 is TGTGCCAGTAGTAGAGCCGGGACTAGCGGACAAAACATTCAGTACTTC.

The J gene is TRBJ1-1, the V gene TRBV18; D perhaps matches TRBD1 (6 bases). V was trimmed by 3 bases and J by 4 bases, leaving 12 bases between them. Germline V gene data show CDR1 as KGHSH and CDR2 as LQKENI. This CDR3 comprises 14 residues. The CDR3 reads CASSPLTGFTEAFF. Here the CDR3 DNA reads TGTGCCAGCTCACCTTTAACAGGGTTCACTGAAGCTTTCTTT.